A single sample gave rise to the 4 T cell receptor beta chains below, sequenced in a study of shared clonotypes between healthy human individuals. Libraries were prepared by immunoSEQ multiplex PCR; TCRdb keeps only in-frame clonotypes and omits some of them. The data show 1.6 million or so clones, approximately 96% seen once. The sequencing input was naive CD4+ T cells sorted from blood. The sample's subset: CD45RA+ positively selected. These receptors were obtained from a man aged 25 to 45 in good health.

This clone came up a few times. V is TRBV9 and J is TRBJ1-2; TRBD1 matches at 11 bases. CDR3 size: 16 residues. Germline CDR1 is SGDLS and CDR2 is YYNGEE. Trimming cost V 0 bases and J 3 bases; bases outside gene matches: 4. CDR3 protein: CASSVGRTGGYYGYTF. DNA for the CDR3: TGTGCCAGCAGCGTAGGCAGGACAGGGGGCTACTATGGCTACACCTTC.

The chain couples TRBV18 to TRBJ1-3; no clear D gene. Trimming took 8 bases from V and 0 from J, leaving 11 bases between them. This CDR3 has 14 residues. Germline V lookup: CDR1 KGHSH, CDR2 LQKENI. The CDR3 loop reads CASQKEFSGNTIYF. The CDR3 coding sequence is TGTGCCAGCCAAAAAGAGTTCTCTGGAAACACCATATATTTT.

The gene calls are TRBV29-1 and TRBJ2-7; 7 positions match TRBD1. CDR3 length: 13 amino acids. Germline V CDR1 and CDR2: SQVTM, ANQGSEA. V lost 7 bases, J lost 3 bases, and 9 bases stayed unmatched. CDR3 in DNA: TGCAGCGCCAAGGGGGCTTCGAACTACGAGCAGTACTTC. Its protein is CSAKGASNYEQYF.

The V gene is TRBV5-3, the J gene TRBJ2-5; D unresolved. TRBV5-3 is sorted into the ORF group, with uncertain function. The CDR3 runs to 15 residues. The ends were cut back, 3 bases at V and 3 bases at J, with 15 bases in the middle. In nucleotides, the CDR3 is TGTGCCAGAAGCTCCAATCCGGACGGAAAAGAGACCCAGTACTTC. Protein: CARSSNPDGKETQYF.